This is a list of T cell receptor beta chains from one sample in a study of EBV T-cell therapy then PD-1 blockade in nasopharyngeal carcinoma. Clones were read by immunoSEQ multiplex PCR, and TCRdb kept only the in-frame ones, dropping some. In the table there are over 20,000 clones, about 86% of which are singletons. Their antigens are not known. The material was CD8+ T cells from blood, obtained at roughly day 290 from a patient whose treatment included autologous EBV-specific T cells and nivolumab. The receptors come from a middle-aged man with nasopharyngeal carcinoma. The CDR3 runs from the conserved cysteine through the conserved F or W. A D gene is named only where the DNA matches it firmly. The size entry is marked missing in some rows and otherwise reads once, few, many or a size class.

>TRBV5-1|-|-|TRBJ2-7
CASSWGTGRSKGYEQYF
TGCGCCAGCAGCTGGGGGACGGGACGAAGTAAAGGGTACGAGCAGTACTTC
>TRBV28|-|-|TRBJ1-6
CASSFGVVFLSSYNSPLHF
TGTGCCAGCAGTTTCGGGGTGGTGTTCCTGAGCTCCTATAATTCACCCCTCCACTTT
>TRBV29-1|-|TRBD1|TRBJ1-2
CSVESVGQVILEYTF
TGCAGCGTCGAGTCAGTCGGACAGGTGATTTTGGAGTACACCTTC
>TRBV4-3|-|-|TRBJ2-1
CASSQEGDWHEQFF
TGCGCCAGCAGCCAAGAAGGGGACTGGCATGAGCAGTTCTTC
>TRBV29-1|-|-|TRBJ2-7
CSVATGPPYEQYF
TGCAGCGTTGCGACGGGTCCCCCCTACGAGCAGTACTTC
>TRBV6-2/TRBV6-3|-|-|TRBJ2-2
CASSYEGTNTGELFF
TGTGCCAGCAGTTACGAAGGGACGAACACCGGGGAGCTGTTTTTT
>TRBV4-3|once|TRBD1|TRBJ2-7
CASSQDLAAQGNEQYF
TGCGCCAGCAGCCAAGATTTGGCCGCACAGGGGAACGAGCAGTACTTC
>TRBV9|-|-|TRBJ1-2
CASSSRVSGYTF
TGTGCCAGCAGCTCAAGGGTAAGCGGCTACACCTTC
>TRBV6-2/TRBV6-3|-|-|TRBJ2-7
CASSYDLASSYEQYF
TGTGCCAGCAGTTACGACTTGGCCAGCTCCTACGAGCAGTACTTC
>TRBV27|few|-|TRBJ2-7
CASSLSPSTRFYEQYF
TGTGCCAGCAGTTTATCCCCTAGCACGAGATTCTACGAGCAGTACTTC
>TRBV5-6|-|-|TRBJ2-5
CASSFLITGWETQYF
TGTGCCAGCAGCTTTTTAATCACCGGATGGGAGACCCAGTACTTC
>TRBV9|-|TRBD1|TRBJ1-2
CASSERRTGSVYGYTF
TGTGCCAGCAGCGAACGAAGGACAGGGAGTGTCTATGGCTACACCTTC
>TRBV9|-|TRBD2|TRBJ2-7
CASSPGLGVYEQYF
TGTGCCAGCAGCCCCGGACTAGGGGTCTACGAGCAGTACTTC
>TRBV2|-|-|TRBJ2-7
CASKRTTPAEGEQYF
TGTGCCAGCAAACGAACTACGCCTGCTGAGGGGGAGCAGTACTTC
>TRBV7-9|-|TRBD1|TRBJ2-7
CASSPSKTGASYEQYF
TGTGCCAGCAGCCCCTCTAAGACAGGGGCCTCCTACGAGCAGTACTTC
>TRBV13|-|TRBD2|TRBJ2-3
CASSSGTSGGTSTDTQYF
TGTGCCAGCAGCTCGGGGACTAGCGGGGGGACTAGCACAGATACGCAGTATTTT
>TRBV28|-|TRBD1|TRBJ2-3
CASSQDRASTDTQYF
TGTGCCAGCAGTCAGGACAGGGCAAGCACAGATACGCAGTATTTT
>TRBV5-5|-|-|TRBJ1-4
CASSSTGSATNEKLFF
TGTGCCAGCAGCTCCACGGGGTCTGCAACTAATGAAAAACTGTTTTTT
>TRBV27|-|TRBD1|TRBJ1-2
CASSPLRQGLNHYGYTF
TGTGCCAGCAGTCCACTTCGACAGGGATTGAACCACTATGGCTACACCTTC
>TRBV12-3/TRBV12-4|-|TRBD1|TRBJ2-3
CASYRGSTDTQYF
TGTGCCAGCTACAGGGGGAGCACAGATACGCAGTATTTT
>TRBV4-2|-|-|TRBJ2-7
CASSQETGTSYEQYF
TGTGCCAGCAGCCAAGAGACAGGGACTAGCTACGAGCAGTACTTC
>TRBV29-1|-|-|TRBJ1-1
CSAGREGTAFF
TGCAGCGCCGGTCGGGAGGGTACAGCTTTCTTT
>TRBV18|once|TRBD1|TRBJ2-7
CASSPPTGGSYEQYF
TGTGCCAGCTCACCCCCGACAGGGGGTTCCTACGAGCAGTACTTC
>TRBV4-2|-|-|TRBJ1-2
CASSPQDSFYGYTF
TGTGCCAGCAGCCCTCAAGACAGTTTCTATGGCTACACCTTC
>TRBV27|-|TRBD1|TRBJ2-3
CASSPRQGGEGTDTQYF
TGTGCCAGCAGTCCGAGACAGGGTGGTGAGGGCACAGATACGCAGTATTTT
>TRBV6-1|-|TRBD1|TRBJ1-6
CASSEAGTGGYSPLHF
TGTGCCAGCAGTGAAGCGGGGACAGGGGGCTATTCACCCCTCCACTTT
>TRBV4-3|-|TRBD1|TRBJ2-7
CASSPGQGAYEQYF
TGCGCCAGCAGCCCGGGACAGGGGGCCTACGAGCAGTACTTC
>TRBV3-1/TRBV3-2|-|TRBD2|TRBJ2-2
CASSQVAGGDTGELFF
TGTGCCAGCAGCCAAGTCGCGGGGGGGGACACCGGGGAGCTGTTTTTT
>TRBV27|-|-|TRBJ1-6
CASSSSYNSPLHF
TGTGCCAGCAGCTCTTCCTATAATTCACCCCTCCACTTT
>TRBV9|-|TRBD2|TRBJ2-1
CASSPGLAGVDEQFF
TGTGCCAGCAGCCCGGGACTAGCGGGGGTCGATGAGCAGTTCTTC
>TRBV6-5|once|TRBD1|TRBJ2-7
CASSYGTGGFYEQYF
TGTGCCAGCAGTTACGGGACAGGGGGTTTCTACGAGCAGTACTTC
>TRBV7-9|-|TRBD2|TRBJ2-5
CASSLYLGLAGEETQYF
TGTGCCAGCAGCTTATATTTGGGACTAGCGGGGGAAGAGACCCAGTACTTC
>TRBV4-3|few|-|TRBJ1-6
CASSQEGPRASYNSPLHF
TGCGCCAGCAGCCAAGAAGGCCCCCGGGCGTCCTATAATTCACCCCTCCACTTT
>TRBV9|-|TRBD2|TRBJ2-3
CASSPRPSGGLTDTQYF
TGTGCCAGCAGCCCCCGTCCTAGCGGGGGCTTAACAGATACGCAGTATTTT
>TRBV7-8|-|-|TRBJ2-1
CASSPGGLIEQFF
TGTGCCAGCAGCCCCGGTGGGTTGATTGAGCAGTTCTTC
>TRBV4-3|-|TRBD2|TRBJ2-7
CASSQGWFTGGYEQYF
TGCGCCAGCAGCCAAGGCTGGTTCACGGGAGGCTACGAGCAGTACTTC
>TRBV6-5|-|-|TRBJ1-5
CASRLQPASNQPQHF
TGTGCCAGCAGACTACAACCGGCTAGCAATCAGCCCCAGCATTTT
>TRBV30|-|-|TRBJ1-5
CAWSGTAGGQPQHF
TGTGCCTGGAGTGGGACAGCTGGTGGGCAGCCCCAGCATTTT
>TRBV6-5|-|TRBD2|TRBJ2-1
CASSPSGTHNEQFF
TGTGCCAGCAGCCCAAGCGGGACCCACAATGAGCAGTTCTTC
>TRBV25-1|-|-|TRBJ2-7
CASRTTRGSYEQYF
TGTGCCAGCAGGACGACACGCGGGTCCTACGAGCAGTACTTC
>TRBV5-6|-|TRBD2|TRBJ2-1
CASSLGDYYNEQFF
TGTGCCAGCAGCTTGGGGGACTACTACAATGAGCAGTTCTTC
>TRBV6-5|few|-|TRBJ1-6
CASSPLGGYSPLHF
TGTGCCAGCAGTCCCCTGGGGGGATATTCACCCCTCCACTTT
>TRBV7-6|-|-|TRBJ2-5
CASSFQETQYF
TGTGCCAGCAGCTTCCAAGAGACCCAGTACTTC
>TRBV2|-|TRBD1|TRBJ2-7
CASSEALGQGYEQYF
TGTGCCAGCAGTGAAGCGCTCGGACAGGGGTACGAGCAGTACTTC
>TRBV2|-|-|TRBJ1-6
CASTDKPENSPLHF
TGTGCCAGCACCGACAAGCCTGAGAATTCACCCCTCCACTTT
>TRBV11-3|-|-|TRBJ1-1
CASSLLQGEAFF
TGTGCCAGCAGCTTACTTCAGGGTGAAGCTTTCTTT
>TRBV27|-|-|TRBJ2-5
CASSFWGGAQETQYF
TGTGCCAGCAGTTTTTGGGGGGGGGCCCAGGAGACCCAGTACTTC
>TRBV3-1/TRBV3-2|-|-|TRBJ1-5
CASSPAGGRQPQHF
TGTGCCAGCAGCCCGGCGGGGGGAAGACAGCCCCAGCATTTT
>TRBV7-9|-|-|TRBJ2-3
CASSSNLDTQYF
TGTGCCAGCAGCTCCAACTTGGATACGCAGTATTTT